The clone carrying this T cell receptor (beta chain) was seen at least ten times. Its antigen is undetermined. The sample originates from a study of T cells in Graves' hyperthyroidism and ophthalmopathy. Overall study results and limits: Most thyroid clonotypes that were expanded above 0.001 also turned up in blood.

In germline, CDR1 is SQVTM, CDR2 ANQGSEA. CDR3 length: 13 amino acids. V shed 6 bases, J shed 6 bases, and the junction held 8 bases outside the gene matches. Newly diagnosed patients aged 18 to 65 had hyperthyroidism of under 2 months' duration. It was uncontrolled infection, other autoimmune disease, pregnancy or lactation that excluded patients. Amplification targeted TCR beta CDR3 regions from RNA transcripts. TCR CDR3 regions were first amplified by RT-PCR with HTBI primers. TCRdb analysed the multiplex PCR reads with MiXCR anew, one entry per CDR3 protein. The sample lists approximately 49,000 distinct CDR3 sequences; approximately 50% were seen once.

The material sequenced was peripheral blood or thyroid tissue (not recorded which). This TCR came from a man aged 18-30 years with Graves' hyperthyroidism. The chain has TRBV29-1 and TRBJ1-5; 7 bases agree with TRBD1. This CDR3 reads CSVSSGGVQPQHF. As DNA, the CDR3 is TGCAGCGTCTCGTCAGGGGGTGTTCAGCCCCAGCATTTT.